This T cell receptor (beta chain) was observed in a study of cytomegalovirus exposure and HLA in healthy donors. Germline V gene sequence: CDR1 MRHNA, CDR2 SNTAGT. V was trimmed by 5 bases and J by 3 bases, leaving 16 bases between them. CDR3 length: 16 amino acids. The PCR contained 60 Vbeta and 13 Jbeta primers. The protocol was immunoSEQ multiplex PCR, while the TCRdb copy is restricted to in-frame clones and leaves out a portion. Seen here are over 100,000 clones, roughly 60% observed once, and the top ten hold around 2.5%. The V and J genes are TRBV6-4 and TRBJ2-2; perhaps TRBD2 as D (6 bases). The TCR was taken from a woman in her thirties or forties in good health and CMV-seronegative. Sample: PBMCs. CDR3 sequence reads: CASSPRDFPYTGELFF. The CDR3 bases are TGTGCCAGCAGTCCCCGGGACTTTCCTTACACCGGGGAGCTGTTTTTT.